In its sample, the clone carrying this T cell receptor (beta chain) ranks as medium-sized. Time point denoted: after trial treatment. Specified treatment: LDRT plus nivolumab, ipilimumab, low-dose cyclophosphamide and aspirin (RACIN trial). Nivolumab, ipilimumab, aspirin, low-dose cyclophosphamide and low-dose radiotherapy were all administered to the donors. Alpha- and beta-chain coverage of first-strand cDNA came from TRAV- and TRBV-specific primers. Both a constant-region primer and a V-primer adapter served to amplify TCRs across approximately 19 PCR cycles. TCRdb used MiXCR to reprocess the reads, holding one entry per CDR3 protein. The sample contains nearly 60,000 distinct CDR3 sequences, about 25% of which appear only once. The CDR3 consists of 15 residues. Trimming cost V 2 bases and J 4 bases, with 12 bases left between them. The record originates from a study of low-dose radiotherapy and immunotherapy resistance in tumors. Across the whole study: For Cohort 1, fractions of 0.5 Gy were given every 2 weeks, reaching 6.5 Gy overall. One day prior to radiation and immunotherapy, intravenous cyclophosphamide at 200 mg/m2 was given, repeated every two weeks. Aspirin was taken orally by patients at 300 mg daily for four cycles from cycle 1 day 1.

This sequence originates from a male donor with prostate cancer. The chain combines TRBV12-3 or TRBV12-4 with TRBJ2-1, with unresolved D. The material sequenced was PBMCs, taken after low-dose radiotherapy plus immunotherapy. CDR3 in DNA: TGTGCCAGCAGTTTATCAGGAAAACAGTACAATGAGCAGTTCTTC. Its protein is CASSLSGKQYNEQFF.